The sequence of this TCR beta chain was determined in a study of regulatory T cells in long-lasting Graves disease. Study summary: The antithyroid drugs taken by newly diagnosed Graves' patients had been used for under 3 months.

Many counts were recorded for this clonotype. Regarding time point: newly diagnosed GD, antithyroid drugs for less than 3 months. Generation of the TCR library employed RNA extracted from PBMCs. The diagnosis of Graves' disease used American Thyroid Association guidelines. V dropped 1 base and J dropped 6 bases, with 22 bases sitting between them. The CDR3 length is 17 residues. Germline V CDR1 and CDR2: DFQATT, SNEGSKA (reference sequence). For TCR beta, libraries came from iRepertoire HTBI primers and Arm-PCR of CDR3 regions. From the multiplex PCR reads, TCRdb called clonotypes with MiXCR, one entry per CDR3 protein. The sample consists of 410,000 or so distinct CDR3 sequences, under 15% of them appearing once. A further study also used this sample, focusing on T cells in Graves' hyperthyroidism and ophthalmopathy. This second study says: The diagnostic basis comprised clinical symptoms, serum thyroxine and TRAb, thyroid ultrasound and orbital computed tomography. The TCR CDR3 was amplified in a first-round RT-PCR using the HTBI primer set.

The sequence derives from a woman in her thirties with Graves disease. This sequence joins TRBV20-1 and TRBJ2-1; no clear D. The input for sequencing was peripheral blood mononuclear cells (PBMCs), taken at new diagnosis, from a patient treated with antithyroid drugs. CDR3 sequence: CSARGSFTRKRSNEQFF. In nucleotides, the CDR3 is TGCAGTGCTAGAGGGTCCTTTACTCGTAAAAGATCCAATGAGCAGTTCTTC.